Listed here are 22 T cell receptor beta chains from one sample, sequenced in a study of blood T cell repertoires in COVID-19. Repertoires were generated with immunoSEQ multiplex PCR, while TCRdb's copy carries only in-frame clones and drops some. The data contain 200,000 or so clones, 75% to 85% of them singletons. The sequenced sample was PBMCs or T cells enriched from blood (not recorded which). The receptors come from a woman between 35 and 50 years old with acute COVID-19.

The chain couples TRBV19 to TRBJ1-5, with TRBD1 matching 7 bases. The CDR3 length is 14 residues. Germline assignment: CDR1 LNHDA and CDR2 SQIVND (reference sequence). J gave up 4 bases and V 7 bases, and 7 bases lay outside the gene matches. The CDR3 DNA reads TGTGCCAGTAAGGGGGGACAGACAAATCAGCCCCAGCATTTT. Amino acids: CASKGGQTNQPQHF.

This clone was recorded only once. The chain is built from TRBV7-8 and TRBJ2-3, with 10 positions matching TRBD2. The CDR3 consists of 16 residues. With 1 base clipped from V and 6 bases from J, the junction kept 7 bases outside the gene matches. Germline V lookup: CDR1 SGHVS, CDR2 FQNEAQ. CDR3 DNA: TGTGCCAGCAGCTTAGGTCTAGCGGGGGCGACGGATACGCAGTATTTT. It translates to CASSLGLAGATDTQYF.

This clone was found once. The chain carries TRBV6-1 and TRBJ1-1, with no clear D. The CDR3 spans 13 residues. V lost 2 bases, J lost 5 bases, and 9 bases lay in between. CDR1 and CDR2 from the germline V gene are MNHNS and SASEGT. CDR3 nucleotide sequence: TGTGCCAGCAGTGAATCCGGGGTTACTGAAGCTTTCTTT. Protein product: CASSESGVTEAFF.

CDR3 coding DNA: TGTGCCAGCAGCTTAGGTGGAGTGGTAGCAACTAATGAAAAACTGTTTTTT. Protein product: CASSLGGVVATNEKLFF. The rearrangement joins TRBV11-2 to TRBJ1-4; no firm D call. Per the germline V gene, CDR1 is SGHAT and CDR2 is FQNNGV. V lost 1 base and J lost 0, with 12 bases in between. CDR3 length: 17 amino acids. The whole variable domain, remainder taken from reference TRBV11-2 and TRBJ1-4, is EAGVAQSPRYKIIEKRQSVAFWCNPISGHATLYWYQQILGQGPKLLIQFQNNGVVDDSQLPKDRFSAERLKGVDSTLKIQPAKLEDSAVYLCASSLGGVVATNEKLFFGSGTQLSVL.

The genes are TRBV29-1 and TRBJ1-1; TRBD1 is a possible D gene (6 bases). V was pared by 6 bases and J by 1 base, with 18 bases between. Germline CDR1 SQVTM, CDR2 ANQGSEA. The CDR3 contains 15 residues. The CDR3 DNA sequence: TGCAGCGTCAAAGGGGGGGCAGGCGGGAACACTGAAGCTTTCTTT. This encodes CSVKGGAGGNTEAFF. Full variable domain (remainder filled in from reference TRBV29-1 and TRBJ1-1): SAVISQKPSRDICQRGTSLTIQCQVDSQVTMMFWYRQQPGQSLTLIATANQGSEATYESGFVIDKFPISRPNLTFSTLTVSNMSPEDSSIYLCSVKGGAGGNTEAFFGQGTRLTVV.

V usage is TRBV29-1 and J usage is TRBJ1-3; D may be TRBD1 (5 bases). CDR1 is SQVTM, CDR2 ANQGSEA, per germline. The V gene lost 5 bases and the J gene lost 1 base, with 9 bases spanning the gap. There are 13 residues in the CDR3. CDR3: CSVRQGSGNTIYF. In nucleotides, the CDR3 is TGCAGCGTTCGCCAGGGTTCTGGAAACACCATATATTTT. Based on the CDR3 plus reference TRBV29-1 and TRBJ1-3, the full variable domain is SAVISQKPSRDICQRGTSLTIQCQVDSQVTMMFWYRQQPGQSLTLIATANQGSEATYESGFVIDKFPISRPNLTFSTLTVSNMSPEDSSIYLCSVRQGSGNTIYFGEGSWLTVV.

The rearrangement links TRBV5-6 to TRBJ1-1, with a weak D call TRBD1 (6 bases). The germline V gene has CDR1 SGHDT and CDR2 YYEEEE. V lost 0 bases, J lost 1 base, and 19 bases lay in between. The length of the CDR3 is 18 residues. Here the CDR3 DNA reads TGTGCCAGCAGCTTGGTTTCCCTCGACAGGTTAACGAACACTGAAGCTTTCTTT. It encodes CASSLVSLDRLTNTEAFF.

This chain links TRBV6-5 with TRBJ2-2; tentative D call: TRBD2 (5 bases). The CDR3 runs 16 residues. CDR1 is MNHEY, CDR2 SVGAGI, per germline. Trimming removed 0 bases at V and 0 bases at J, with 8 bases between. The CDR3 DNA reads as TGTGCCAGCAGTTACTCAAGCGGAGCGAACACCGGGGAGCTGTTTTTT. Translation: CASSYSSGANTGELFF.

This clone was recorded a few times. This sequence joins TRBV30 and TRBJ1-5; D perhaps matches TRBD1 (6 bases). The CDR3 has 13 amino acids. In germline, CDR1 is GTSNPN, CDR2 SVGIG (reference sequence). The V and J ends lost 2 bases and 6 bases respectively, with 11 bases between them. Here the CDR3 reads CAWSPTGTQPQHF. The CDR3, as DNA: TGTGCCTGGAGTCCTACAGGGACTCAGCCCCAGCATTTT. The entire variable domain, with the rest obtained from reference TRBV30 and TRBJ1-5, is as follows: SQTIHQWPATLVQPVGSPLSLECTVEGTSNPNLYWYRQAAGRGLQLLFYSVGIGQISSEVPQNLSASRPQDRQFILSSKKLLLSDSGFYLCAWSPTGTQPQHFGDGTRLSIL.

This clone was picked up one time. The chain carries TRBV3-1 (or the pseudogene TRBV3-2) and TRBJ2-4, with TRBD1 identical over 7 bases. Germline V gene data show CDR1 as LGHDT and CDR2 as YNNKEL (reference sequence). V trimming: 6 bases; J trimming: 4 bases; junction bases outside the gene matches: 9. CDR3 length: 15 amino acids. CDR3 coding DNA: TGTGCCAGCAGGTCAACAGGGGCGCCTAAAAACATTCAGTACTTC. This encodes CASRSTGAPKNIQYF.

The chain uses TRBV5-5 and TRBJ1-3; TRBD1 is a possible D gene (5 bases). The germline V gene encodes CDR1 SGHKS and CDR2 YYEKEE (reference sequence). Trimming took 4 bases from V and 0 from J, leaving 11 bases between them. The CDR3 is made up of 15 amino acids. In DNA, the CDR3 is TGTGCCAGCAGCGCGGGGGATCGCTCTGGAAACACCATATATTTT. Protein sequence: CASSAGDRSGNTIYF.

This chain links TRBV7-6 with TRBJ2-5; TRBD1 agrees at 7 bases. From germline, CDR1 is SGHVS and CDR2 FNYEAQ. The CDR3 is 16 residues long. Trimming at V came to 1 base and at J to 2 bases, leaving 7 bases not matched to a gene. CDR3 protein: CASSLGPGGKQETQYF. CDR3 nucleotides: TGTGCCAGCAGCTTAGGACCAGGGGGAAAACAAGAGACCCAGTACTTC.

The rearrangement uses TRBV27 and TRBJ1-6; D possibly corresponds to TRBD1 (6 bases). Germline CDR1 reads MNHEY; CDR2 reads SMNVEV (reference sequence). The CDR3 runs 15 residues. Trimming left V 4 bases short and J 8 bases short, with 15 bases between. The CDR3 DNA reads TGTGCCAGCAGTTCCCCCCGGGACAAGGATTCACCCCTCCACTTT. Protein product: CASSSPRDKDSPLHF.

This chain connects TRBV20-1 to TRBJ1-1; 8 positions match TRBD1. CDR3 length: 10 residues. V shed 6 bases, J shed 10 bases, and the junction held 4 bases outside the gene matches. Germline CDR1 DFQATT, CDR2 SNEGSKA (reference sequence). As DNA, the CDR3 is TGCAGTGCCCGACAGGGGAGAGCTTTCTTT. Residues: CSARQGRAFF.

The rearrangement uses TRBV19 and TRBJ1-5, with 7 bases that match TRBD1. CDR1 LNHDA and CDR2 SQIVND come from the germline V gene (reference sequence). Losses at the gene ends were 5 bases for V and 4 bases for J; bases not matched to a gene: 5. The CDR3 extends over 14 amino acids. The CDR3 DNA sequence: TGTGCCAGTAGTCAACAGGGGTTAAATCAGCCCCAGCATTTT. Protein product: CASSQQGLNQPQHF.

This rearrangement joins TRBV30 to TRBJ1-3; D is possibly TRBD1 (6 bases). V lost 8 bases to trimming and J lost 4 bases, with 15 bases between them. Germline CDR1 GTSNPN, CDR2 SVGIG (reference sequence). The CDR3 covers 13 residues. CDR3: CAGGGAPGNTIYF. Here the CDR3 DNA reads TGTGCCGGGGGGGGCGCACCCGGAAACACCATATATTTT.

This chain uses TRBV9 with TRBJ1-3; 10 nucleotides line up with TRBD1. This CDR3 spans 16 amino acids. With 2 bases clipped from V and 4 bases from J, the junction kept 6 bases outside the gene matches. The germline gives CDR1 SGDLS, CDR2 YYNGEE. This chain's CDR3 is CASSVSTGGLGNTIYF. CDR3 nucleotides: TGTGCCAGCAGCGTTTCGACAGGGGGCCTAGGAAACACCATATATTTT. Drawing the rest from reference TRBV9 and TRBJ1-3, the complete variable domain is DSGVTQTPKHLITATGQRVTLRCSPRSGDLSVYWYQQSLDQGLQFLIQYYNGEERAKGNILERFSAQQFPDLHSELNLSSLELGDSALYFCASSVSTGGLGNTIYFGEGSWLTVV.

The chain links TRBV24-1 to TRBJ2-3; D unresolved. CDR1 and CDR2 (germline): KGHDR, SFDVKD. This CDR3 comprises 13 residues. V lost 5 bases and J 1 base, leaving 6 bases between the germline ends. DNA of the CDR3: TGTGCCACCAGTGGTCAGGGCACAGATACGCAGTATTTT. The encoded protein is CATSGQGTDTQYF.

The rearrangement joins TRBV7-3 to TRBJ2-4; 9 bases fit TRBD1. Germline V gives CDR1 SGHTA, CDR2 FQGTGA. The CDR3 has 18 amino acids. V gave up 4 bases and J gave up 2 bases; unmatched junction bases: 12. Here the CDR3 DNA reads TGTGCCAGCAGCTCCAATCGGGACAGGGAGAAATCCAAAAACATTCAGTACTTC. Residues: CASSSNRDREKSKNIQYF.

The sample holds a few counts of this clone. The CDR3 DNA sequence: TGCGCCAGCAGCGAACGGACTGTAGCGAACACCGGGGAGCTGTTTTTT. It is translated as CASSERTVANTGELFF. The chain uses TRBV5-1 and TRBJ2-2; D might be TRBD2 (5 bases). The CDR3 extends over 16 amino acids. Germline V gene lookup returns CDR1 SGHRS and CDR2 YFSETQ. V was trimmed by 4 bases and J by 0 bases, leaving 13 bases between them. Looking up the rest from reference TRBV5-1 and TRBJ2-2 gives the full variable domain: KAGVTQTPRYLIKTRGQQVTLSCSPISGHRSVSWYQQTPGQGLQFLFEYFSETQRNKGNFPGRFSGRQFSNSRSEMNVSTLELGDSALYLCASSERTVANTGELFFGEGSRLTVL.

The rearrangement links TRBV15 to TRBJ2-7; TRBD1 might be the D (6 bases). V was clipped by 0 bases and J by 0 bases, with 9 bases between them. Germline CDR1 reads LNHNV; CDR2 reads YYDKDF (reference sequence). The CDR3 has 15 amino acids. CDR3 coding DNA: TGTGCCACCAGCAGAGATAGGGACACCTCCTACGAGCAGTACTTC. Its translation is CATSRDRDTSYEQYF.

V is TRBV9 and J is TRBJ1-2, with TRBD1 as a possible D gene (5 bases). V lost 2 bases and J 8 bases, leaving 19 bases between the germline ends. The CDR3 sequence is 15 residues long. Germline CDR1 is SGDLS and CDR2 is YYNGEE. Here the CDR3 reads CASSVTGTAFQGYTF. The CDR3 DNA is TGTGCCAGCAGCGTCACCGGGACTGCCTTTCAAGGCTACACCTTC.